The 24 T cell receptor beta chains presented below share a single source sample, sequenced in a study of blood T cell repertoires in COVID-19. Profiled with immunoSEQ multiplex PCR; TCRdb holds only in-frame clones, not every one. The profile shows about 330,000 clones, about 90% of them singletons. Specimen: PBMCs or T cells enriched from blood (not recorded which). The receptors were gathered from a woman aged 25 to 39 who had recovered from COVID-19.

This chain connects TRBV30 to TRBJ1-1, with D unclear. Germline V gene data show CDR1 as GTSNPN and CDR2 as SVGIG (reference sequence). The CDR3 is made up of 15 amino acids. Trimming removed 5 bases from V and 0 bases from J, with 16 bases in between. CDR3: CAWGLWEGLNTEAFF. In DNA, the CDR3 is TGTGCCTGGGGCCTATGGGAGGGCCTGAACACTGAAGCTTTCTTT.

The chain recombines TRBV10-3 with TRBJ1-6; weak D call: TRBD1 (5 bases). The CDR3 runs 16 residues. Trimming removed 0 bases at V and 9 bases at J, with 15 bases between. Germline assignment: CDR1 ENHRY and CDR2 SYGVKD. The CDR3 nucleotides read TGTGCCATCAGTGAGTCGAATAGGGGTTGGAGTTCACCCCTCCACTTT. This sequence encodes CAISESNRGWSSPLHF.

Concerning this clone itself: This sample also contains other DNA sequences that code for the same CDR3. This rearrangement joins TRBV27 to TRBJ2-7; 8 positions agree with TRBD1. Looked up from germline, CDR1 is MNHEY and CDR2 is SMNVEV (reference sequence). The J segment lost 4 bases and the V segment lost 2 bases, leaving 7 bases of the junction unmatched. CDR3 size: 15 residues. The CDR3 is CASSLDRGRGYEQYF. Here the CDR3 DNA reads TGTGCCAGCAGTTTAGACAGGGGAAGGGGATACGAGCAGTACTTC.

The chain is built from TRBV5-1 and TRBJ1-1, with TRBD1 as a possible D gene (6 bases). V lost 4 bases and J lost 1, with 14 bases in between. Germline assignment: CDR1 SGHRS and CDR2 YFSETQ. This CDR3 comprises 15 residues. Here the CDR3 reads CASSPRTAENTEAFF. CDR3 coding DNA: TGCGCCAGCAGCCCTCGGACAGCGGAGAACACTGAAGCTTTCTTT.

This clone was found once. This rearrangement joins TRBV7-9 to TRBJ1-1, with TRBD1 matching 7 bases. Germline lookup yields CDR1 SEHNR and CDR2 FQNEAQ (reference sequence). J lost 1 base, V lost 5 bases, and 10 bases had no gene match. The CDR3 loop spans 16 amino acids. The CDR3 DNA is TGTGCCAGCAGCATGACAGGGTATGGAGCGAACACTGAAGCTTTCTTT. Translating gives CASSMTGYGANTEAFF.

This chain uses TRBV19 with TRBJ1-5; TRBD1 is a possible D gene (6 bases). Trimming cost V 8 bases and J 5 bases, with 10 bases left between them. The CDR3 loop spans 12 amino acids. Germline assignment: CDR1 LNHDA and CDR2 SQIVND (reference sequence). In nucleotides, the CDR3 is TGTGCCAGTCTACAGGGATATCAGCCCCAGCATTTT. This translates into CASLQGYQPQHF. Drawing the rest from reference TRBV19 and TRBJ1-5, the complete variable domain is DGGITQSPKYLFRKEGQNVTLSCEQNLNHDAMYWYRQDPGQGLRLIYYSQIVNDFQKGDIAEGYSVSREKKESFPLTVTSAQKNPTAFYLCASLQGYQPQHFGDGTRLSIL.

The DNA for the CDR3 is TGCGCCAGCAGCTTGGGGACAGCTAACACTGAAGCTTTCTTT. This encodes CASSLGTANTEAFF. V usage is TRBV5-1 and J usage is TRBJ1-1; the D gene is possibly TRBD1 (6 bases). CDR3 length: 14 residues. V was shortened by 0 bases and J by 2 bases, with 8 bases between the two germline ends. The germline V gene encodes CDR1 SGHRS and CDR2 YFSETQ.

This chain connects TRBV5-1 to TRBJ1-5; D unresolved. Germline V gene lookup returns CDR1 SGHRS and CDR2 YFSETQ. The CDR3 spans 14 residues. V dropped 4 bases and J dropped 4 bases, with 12 bases sitting between them. DNA for the CDR3: TGCGCCAGCAGCCCTGAGGGAATAAATCAGCCCCAGCATTTT. Its translation is CASSPEGINQPQHF.

The V gene is TRBV30, the J gene TRBJ1-5, with D uncertain. CDR3 length: 14 residues. Trimming shortened V by 2 bases and J by 6 bases, and 14 bases separated the two germline ends. The germline gives CDR1 GTSNPN, CDR2 SVGIG (reference sequence). CDR3 DNA sequence: TGTGCCTGGAGTACGCCTCAGGCAGTTCAGCCCCAGCATTTT. Translating gives CAWSTPQAVQPQHF.

The chain joins TRBV5-8 to TRBJ2-1, with D tentatively TRBD2 (7 bases). Trimming removed 3 bases at V and 0 bases at J, with 19 bases between. In germline, CDR1 is SGHTS, CDR2 YDEGEE. This CDR3 contains 18 residues. CDR3 in amino acids: CASSWGRAGAISYNEQFF. For the CDR3, the DNA is TGTGCCAGCAGCTGGGGGAGGGCGGGGGCAATCTCCTACAATGAGCAGTTCTTC.

The gene calls are TRBV28 and TRBJ1-5; D perhaps matches TRBD1 (5 bases). This CDR3 comprises 16 residues. The germline V gene has CDR1 MDHEN and CDR2 SYDVKM. V was pared by 5 bases and J by 7 bases, with 21 bases between. The CDR3 spells CASSGGGQGRMQPQHF. The CDR3 nucleotides read TGTGCCAGCAGTGGGGGAGGGCAGGGCAGAATGCAGCCCCAGCATTTT.

The chain joins TRBV28 to TRBJ1-6; 7 bases are shared with TRBD1. The CDR3 has 15 residues. V dropped 6 bases and J dropped 11; count of bases not matched to a gene: 13. The V gene's germline CDR1 is MDHEN and CDR2 SYDVKM. CDR3 sequence: CASRPQGQSKAPLHF. The CDR3 DNA is TGTGCCAGCAGGCCACAGGGACAGTCAAAAGCACCCCTCCACTTT.

This chain links TRBV2 with TRBJ1-1, with D unclear. The CDR3 extends over 12 amino acids. Trimming removed 4 bases from V and 11 bases from J, with 14 bases in between. Germline assignment: CDR1 SNHLY and CDR2 FYNNEI. The chain's CDR3 is CASSARGPEAFF. CDR3 in DNA: TGTGCCAGCAGTGCTCGCGGGCCGGAGGCTTTCTTT. The variable domain in full, with the rest retrieved from reference TRBV2 and TRBJ1-1, is EPEVTQTPSHQVTQMGQEVILRCVPISNHLYFYWYRQILGQKVEFLVSFYNNEISEKSEIFDDQFSVERPDGSNFTLKIRSTKLEDSAMYFCASSARGPEAFFGQGTRLTVV.

Only one count was recorded for this clone. The chain employs TRBV10-3 and TRBJ2-1; the match to TRBD1 covers 11 bases. The CDR3 extends over 16 amino acids. Germline CDR1 reads ENHRY; CDR2 reads SYGVKD. The J segment lost 8 bases and the V segment lost 10 bases, leaving 16 bases of the junction unmatched. The CDR3 DNA reads as TGTGCCACCTCAAGACCGTCGGGACAGGGGGGGGATGAGCAGTTCTTC. Translated, it gives CATSRPSGQGGDEQFF.

The chain joins TRBV28 to TRBJ2-5; no clear D. The CDR3 has 11 residues. V lost 4 bases, J lost 3 bases, and 3 bases lay in between. The germline gives CDR1 MDHEN, CDR2 SYDVKM. The CDR3 DNA is TGTGCCAGCAGTTCCGAAGAGACCCAGTACTTC. Translated: CASSSEETQYF. The complete variable domain, with remaining parts taken from reference TRBV28 and TRBJ2-5, reads DVKVTQSSRYLVKRTGEKVFLECVQDMDHENMFWYRQDPGLGLRLIYFSYDVKMKEKGDIPEGYSVSREKKERFSLILESASTNQTSMYLCASSSEETQYFGPGTRLLVL.

The table lists this clone with a count of one. The chain is built from TRBV4-3 and TRBJ2-3, with 9 bases aligning to TRBD1. J gave up 6 bases and V 3 bases, and 7 bases lay outside the gene matches. There are 15 residues in the CDR3. The V gene's germline CDR1 is LGHNA and CDR2 YSLEER. The CDR3 bases are TGCGCCAGCAGCCAGGCACAGGGGGCCAGGGATACGCAGTATTTT. Translation gives CASSQAQGARDTQYF.

V is TRBV18 and J is TRBJ2-2, with D perhaps matching TRBD1 (7 bases). The ends were cut back, 0 bases at V and 5 bases at J, with 13 bases in the middle. The CDR3 runs to 16 residues. Germline V lookup: CDR1 KGHSH, CDR2 LQKENI. The CDR3 sequence: CASSPPEGARTGELFF. Written as DNA, the CDR3 is TGTGCCAGCTCACCACCGGAGGGGGCGCGTACCGGGGAGCTGTTTTTT.

This clone has a single count. CDR3 nucleotides: TGTGCCAGCAGCCAAAGCCCAGGGGCGACGGAAGGCTACACCTTC. Protein: CASSQSPGATEGYTF. The chain employs TRBV4-2 and TRBJ1-2, with a possible D match to TRBD1 (6 bases). From germline, CDR1 is LGHNA and CDR2 YNFKEQ. The germline V and J ends were trimmed by 2 bases and 8 bases, with 18 bases remaining between them. This CDR3 contains 15 residues.

This clone was counted once. The V call is TRBV7-6, the J call TRBJ1-5; D unresolved. V was cut by 3 bases and J by 3 bases, with 6 bases left in between. There are 13 residues in the CDR3. The germline V gene has CDR1 SGHVS and CDR2 FNYEAQ. This chain's CDR3 is CASSLRSNQPQHF. The DNA for the CDR3 is TGTGCCAGCAGCTTGAGGTCCAATCAGCCCCAGCATTTT.

The chain combines TRBV7-2 with TRBJ2-2; TRBD2 matches 7 bases. Trimming removed 5 bases from V and 4 bases from J; junction bases left unmatched: 4. From germline, CDR1 is SGHTA and CDR2 FQGNSA. The CDR3 runs to 14 residues. As DNA, the CDR3 is TGTGCCAGCAGCCGGACTAGAGGCACCGGGGAGCTGTTTTTT. This sequence encodes CASSRTRGTGELFF.

The gene calls are TRBV15 and TRBJ2-5; 8 bases agree with TRBD2. CDR3 length: 15 amino acids. Germline V gene sequence: CDR1 LNHNV, CDR2 YYDKDF (reference sequence). Losses at the gene ends were 4 bases for V and 1 base for J; bases not matched to a gene: 5. The CDR3 nucleotides read TGTGCCACCAGCATTGCGGGGGGTCGCCAAGAGACCCAGTACTTC. It yields the protein CATSIAGGRQETQYF.

V gene TRBV3-1 (or the pseudogene TRBV3-2) combines with J gene TRBJ1-2; 8 bases are shared with TRBD1. The trim removed 0 bases at V and 2 bases at J, leaving 2 bases unmatched. Germline lookup yields CDR1 LGHDT and CDR2 YNNKEL (reference sequence). This CDR3 spans 15 amino acids. CDR3 in DNA: TGTGCCAGCAGCCAAGAGGCAGGGGGCAACTATGGCTACACCTTC. Its translation is CASSQEAGGNYGYTF.

The chain has TRBV27 and TRBJ1-6; D is uncertain. V lost 7 bases to trimming and J lost 9 bases, with 13 bases between them. Germline V gene data show CDR1 as MNHEY and CDR2 as SMNVEV (reference sequence). There are 13 residues in the CDR3. The CDR3 DNA reads TGTGCCAGCACCCTAGGTTTGAGTTCACCCCTCCACTTT. It yields the protein CASTLGLSSPLHF.

V and J are TRBV27 and TRBJ2-1; 11 nucleotides line up with TRBD2. The germline gives CDR1 MNHEY, CDR2 SMNVEV (reference sequence). The V segment lost 5 bases and the J segment 5 bases; nucleotides outside the gene matches: 8. This CDR3 comprises 16 residues. The CDR3 loop reads CASSLVAGGPHNEQFF. Here the CDR3 DNA reads TGTGCCAGCAGTCTTGTAGCGGGGGGGCCCCACAATGAGCAGTTCTTC.